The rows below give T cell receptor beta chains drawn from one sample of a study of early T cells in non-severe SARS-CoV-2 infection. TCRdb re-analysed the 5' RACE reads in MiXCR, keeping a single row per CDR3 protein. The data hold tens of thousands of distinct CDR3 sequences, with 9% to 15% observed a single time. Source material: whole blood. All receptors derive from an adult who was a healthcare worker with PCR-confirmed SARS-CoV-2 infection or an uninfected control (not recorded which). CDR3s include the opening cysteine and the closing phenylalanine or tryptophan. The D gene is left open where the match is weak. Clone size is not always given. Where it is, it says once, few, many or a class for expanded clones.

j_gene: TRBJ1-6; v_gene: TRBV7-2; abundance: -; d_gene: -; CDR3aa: CASSSRASSYNSPLHF; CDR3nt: TGTGCCAGCAGCTCCCGGGCGAGCTCCTATAATTCACCCCTCCACTTT
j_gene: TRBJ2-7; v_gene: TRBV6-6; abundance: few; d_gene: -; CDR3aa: CASSYSGTALGYEQYF; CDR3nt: TGTGCCAGCAGTTACTCGGGGACCGCTTTGGGATACGAGCAGTACTTC
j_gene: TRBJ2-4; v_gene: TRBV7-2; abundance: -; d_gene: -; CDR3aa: CASSFSQGNIQYF; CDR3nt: TGTGCCAGCAGCTTTTCCCAGGGGAACATTCAGTACTTC
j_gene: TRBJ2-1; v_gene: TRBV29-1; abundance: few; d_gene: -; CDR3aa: CSAPQGNEQFF; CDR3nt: TGCAGCGCCCCCCAGGGGAATGAGCAGTTCTTC
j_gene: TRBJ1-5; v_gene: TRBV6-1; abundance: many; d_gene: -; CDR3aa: CASSERGDGQPQHF; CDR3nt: TGTGCCAGCAGTGAACGGGGGGACGGTCAGCCCCAGCATTTT
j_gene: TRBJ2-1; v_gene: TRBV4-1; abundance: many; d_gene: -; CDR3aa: CASSQGGSRKTDNEQFF; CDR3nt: TGCGCCAGCAGCCAAGGGGGTAGCCGGAAAACAGACAATGAGCAGTTCTTC
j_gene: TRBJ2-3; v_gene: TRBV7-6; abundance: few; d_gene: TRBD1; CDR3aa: CASSSPAGTGDLDTQYF; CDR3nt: TGTGCCAGCAGCTCCCCTGCCGGGACAGGGGATTTGGATACGCAGTATTTT
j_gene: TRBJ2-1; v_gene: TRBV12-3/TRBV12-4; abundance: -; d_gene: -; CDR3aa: CASSFLGTDDNYNEQFF; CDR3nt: TGTGCCAGCAGTTTTTTAGGAACCGACGATAACTACAATGAGCAGTTCTTC
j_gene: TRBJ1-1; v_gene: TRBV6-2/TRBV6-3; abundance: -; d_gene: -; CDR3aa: CATTTSGTEAFF; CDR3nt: TGTGCCACCACTACTAGCGGAACTGAAGCTTTCTTT
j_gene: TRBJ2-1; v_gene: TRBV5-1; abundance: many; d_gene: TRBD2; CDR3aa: CASSLAGRESSYNEQFF; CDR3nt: TGCGCCAGCAGCTTGGCAGGGCGGGAGAGCTCCTACAATGAGCAGTTCTTC
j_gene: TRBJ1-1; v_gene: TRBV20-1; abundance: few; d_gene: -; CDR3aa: CSADITTGFRTEAFF; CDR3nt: TGCAGTGCTGATATTACCACAGGGTTCAGGACTGAAGCTTTCTTT
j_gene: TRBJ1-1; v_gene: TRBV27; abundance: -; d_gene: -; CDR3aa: CASSTFSGNTEAFF; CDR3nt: TGTGCCAGCAGTACGTTTAGCGGGAACACTGAAGCTTTCTTT
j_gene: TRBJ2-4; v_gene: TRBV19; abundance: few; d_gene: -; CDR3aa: CASSVLPLTKNIQYF; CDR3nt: TGTGCCAGTAGTGTCCTCCCCCTAACCAAAAACATTCAGTACTTC
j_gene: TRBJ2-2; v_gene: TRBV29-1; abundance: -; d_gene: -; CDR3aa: CSVEGVTGELFF; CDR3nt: TGCAGCGTTGAAGGGGTCACCGGGGAGCTGTTTTTT
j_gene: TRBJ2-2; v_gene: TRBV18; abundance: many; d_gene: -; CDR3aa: CASSPQGTANTGELFF; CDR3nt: TGTGCCAGCTCACCACAGGGGACCGCGAACACCGGGGAGCTGTTTTTT
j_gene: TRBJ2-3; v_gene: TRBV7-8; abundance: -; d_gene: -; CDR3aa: CASSLVVDTQYF; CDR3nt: TGTGCCAGCAGCTTAGTAGTAGATACGCAGTATTTT
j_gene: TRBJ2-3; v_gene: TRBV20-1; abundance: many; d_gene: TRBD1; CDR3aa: CSARDSRGADTQYF; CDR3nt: TGCAGTGCTCGGGACAGCCGAGGGGCAGATACGCAGTATTTT
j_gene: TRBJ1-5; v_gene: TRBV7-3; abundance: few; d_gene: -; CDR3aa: CASSLVPDQPQHF; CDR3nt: TGTGCCAGCAGCTTAGTCCCGGATCAGCCCCAGCATTTT
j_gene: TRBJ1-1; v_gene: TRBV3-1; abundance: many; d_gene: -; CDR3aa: CASSPQARNTEAFF; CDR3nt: TGTGCCAGCAGCCCGCAGGCGAGAAACACTGAAGCTTTCTTT
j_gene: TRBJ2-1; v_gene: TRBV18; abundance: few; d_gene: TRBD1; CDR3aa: CASSFDRGRNEQFF; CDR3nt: TGTGCCAGCTCATTTGACAGGGGGCGGAATGAGCAGTTCTTC
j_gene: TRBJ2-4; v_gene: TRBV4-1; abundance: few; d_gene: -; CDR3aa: CASSQWDRSGDIQYF; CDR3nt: TGCGCCAGCAGCCAATGGGACAGGAGCGGGGACATTCAGTACTTC
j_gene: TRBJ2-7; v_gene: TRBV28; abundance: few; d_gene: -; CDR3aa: CASSFALWGSYEQYF; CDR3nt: TGTGCCAGCAGTTTCGCCCTGTGGGGCTCCTACGAGCAGTACTTC
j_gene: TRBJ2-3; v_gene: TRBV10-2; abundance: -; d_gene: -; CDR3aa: CASSEWPRMSDTQYF; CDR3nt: TGCGCCAGCAGTGAGTGGCCTAGAATGTCAGATACGCAGTATTTT
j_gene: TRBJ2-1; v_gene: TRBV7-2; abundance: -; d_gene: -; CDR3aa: CASSLTTGSYNEQFF; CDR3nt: TGTGCCAGCAGCTTAACGACTGGCTCCTACAATGAGCAGTTCTTC